These 29 T cell receptor beta chains were sequenced from one sample in a study of long-term antiretroviral therapy in people with HIV. At survey level, the immunoSEQ assay was run in its v3.0 version. This table comes from immunoSEQ multiplex PCR, and its TCRdb copy is limited to in-frame clones, with some not included. The sample includes some 13,000 clones, 82% of them seen just once. The source was unsorted PBMCs, collected about 8 years after starting antiretroviral therapy. These receptors came from a man between 50 and 59 years old with HIV.

The chain is built from TRBV27 and TRBJ2-1, with D possibly called TRBD1 or TRBD2 (6 bases each). CDR1 MNHEY and CDR2 SMNVEV come from the germline V gene (reference sequence). CDR3 length: 15 amino acids. With 3 bases removed from V and 6 bases from J, the gap between germline ends came to 15 bases. The CDR3 nucleotides read TGTGCCAGCAGTTTTAATTCGGGGGCGGGCAATGAGCAGTTCTTC. Its translation is CASSFNSGAGNEQFF.

The chain employs TRBV6-5 and TRBJ2-1; TRBD1 agrees at 9 bases. The trim removed 2 bases at V and 6 bases at J, leaving 8 bases unmatched. From germline, CDR1 is MNHEY and CDR2 SVGAGI. The CDR3 totals 16 residues. The CDR3, as DNA: TGTGCCAGCAGTTACGGGGGACAGGGCGGATTCAATGAGCAGTTCTTC. Translation: CASSYGGQGGFNEQFF.

J is TRBJ2-7 and V is TRBV19; maybe TRBD1 (6 bases). Germline V gene data show CDR1 as LNHDA and CDR2 as SQIVND (reference sequence). The CDR3 covers 15 residues. The germline V and J ends were trimmed by 1 base and 4 bases, with 14 bases remaining between them. The CDR3 reads CASSIGQESGYEQYF. The CDR3 bases are TGTGCCAGTAGTATAGGACAGGAGTCTGGTTACGAGCAGTACTTC.

The chain joins TRBV7-9 to TRBJ1-2; TRBD1 aligns across 7 bases. V gave up 5 bases and J gave up 6 bases; unmatched junction bases: 6. This CDR3 comprises 13 residues. Per the germline V gene, CDR1 is SEHNR and CDR2 is FQNEAQ (reference sequence). The CDR3 reads CASSQDRADGYTF. As DNA, the CDR3 is TGTGCCAGCAGCCAAGACAGGGCCGATGGCTACACCTTC.

The chain carries TRBV11-2 and TRBJ2-1; 8 bases fit TRBD2. Germline lookup yields CDR1 SGHAT and CDR2 FQNNGV. This CDR3 has 15 residues. J lost 2 bases, V lost 3 bases, and 3 bases had no gene match. This CDR3 reads CASSFPGGPYNEQFF. For the CDR3, the DNA is TGTGCCAGCAGCTTCCCGGGGGGGCCCTACAATGAGCAGTTCTTC.

The rearrangement joins TRBV28 to TRBJ2-3; D unclear. The germline V gene has CDR1 MDHEN and CDR2 SYDVKM. Trimming took off 4 bases at V and 0 bases at J, with 8 bases between the two ends. The CDR3 contains 14 residues. CDR3 nucleotide sequence: TGTGCCAGCAGTTATCCAGTAAGCACAGATACGCAGTATTTT. It is translated as CASSYPVSTDTQYF.

The DNA for the CDR3 is TGTTCACAGGGTTCCTACGAGCAGTACTTC. It specifies CSQGSYEQYF. This sequence joins TRBV19 and TRBJ2-7, with a possible D match to TRBD1 (6 bases). In germline, CDR1 is LNHDA, CDR2 SQIVND (reference sequence). The CDR3 length is 10 residues.

This sequence joins TRBV7-2 and TRBJ2-1, with D possibly matching TRBD2 (8 bases). The germline gives CDR1 SGHTA, CDR2 FQGNSA. The V gene lost 5 bases and the J gene lost 3 bases, with 17 bases spanning the gap. The CDR3 consists of 16 residues. The CDR3: CASSPRGRGVYNEQFF. CDR3 nucleotides: TGTGCCAGCAGCCCTAGGGGGCGGGGGGTCTACAATGAGCAGTTCTTC.

This clone was detected only once. The chain couples TRBV7-9 to TRBJ2-7, with D hard to call. There are 12 residues in the CDR3. Germline CDR1 is SEHNR and CDR2 is FQNEAQ (reference sequence). Trimming removed 1 base at V and 5 bases at J, with 6 bases between. The chain's CDR3 is CASSLGVDEQYF. As DNA, the CDR3 is TGTGCCAGCAGCTTAGGTGTTGACGAGCAGTACTTC. Full variable domain (rest looked up from reference TRBV7-9 and TRBJ2-7): DTGVSQNPRHKITKRGQNVTFRCDPISEHNRLYWYRQTLGQGPEFLTYFQNEAQLEKSRLLSDRFSAERPKGSFSTLEIQRTEQGDSAMYLCASSLGVDEQYFGPGTRLTVT.

The sample holds one count of this clone. V is TRBV5-8 and J is TRBJ2-2, with TRBD1 as a possible D gene (5 bases). Germline CDR1 SGHTS, CDR2 YDEGEE. Between the trimmed V and J ends, which lost 3 bases and 7 bases, there was a span of 10 bases. The CDR3 contains 13 residues. CDR3 in DNA: TGTGCCAGCAGCTCCTCAGGGATCGGGGAGCTGTTTTTT. This codes for CASSSSGIGELFF.

This clone occurred a few times. This chain uses TRBV4-1 with TRBJ1-2; no reliable D call. Germline V gives CDR1 MGHRA, CDR2 YSYEKL. Trimming took 0 bases from V and 4 from J, leaving 12 bases between them. This CDR3 region has 15 residues. DNA for the CDR3: TGCGCCAGCAGCCAAGACGCCACGGCCCGCTATGGCTACACCTTC. This translates into CASSQDATARYGYTF.

This clone has just a few counts. The chain links TRBV5-6 to TRBJ2-7; either TRBD1 or TRBD2 may fit D (6 bases each). Deletions cut 5 bases from V and 3 bases from J, with 18 bases between. CDR1 is SGHDT, CDR2 YYEEEE, per germline. The CDR3 sequence is 15 residues long. The CDR3: CASSSLGAGSYEQYF. The CDR3 DNA reads TGTGCCAGCAGTTCTTTGGGGGCGGGGAGCTACGAGCAGTACTTC.

V is TRBV6-5 and J is TRBJ2-6; the D call may be TRBD1 or TRBD2 (5 bases each). Germline V gives CDR1 MNHEY, CDR2 SVGAGI. The V end lost 0 bases, the J end lost 0 bases, and 6 bases lay between the germline ends. The CDR3 is 16 residues long. DNA of the CDR3: TGTGCCAGCAGTTACTCGGGGGTCTCTGGGGCCAACGTCCTGACTTTC. Residues: CASSYSGVSGANVLTF.

The genes are TRBV6-1 and TRBJ2-2, with 8 bases that match TRBD2. This CDR3 contains 16 residues. Germline CDR1 is MNHNS and CDR2 is SASEGT. The trim removed 0 bases at V and 2 bases at J, leaving 2 bases unmatched. In DNA, the CDR3 is TGTGCCAGCAGTGAAGCGACTAGCGCTAACACCGGGGAGCTGTTTTTT. It is translated as CASSEATSANTGELFF.

The chain joins TRBV2 to TRBJ2-1; D gene uncertain. The CDR3 runs to 11 residues. V was trimmed by 6 bases and J by 10 bases, leaving 10 bases between them. CDR1 and CDR2 from the germline V gene are SNHLY and FYNNEI. CDR3 in amino acids: CASSVGREQFF. CDR3 coding DNA: TGTGCCAGCAGCGTGGGCCGGGAGCAGTTCTTC.

The chain joins TRBV21-1 to TRBJ2-7; the table's TRBD1 call for D was not verified on the DNA. TRBV21-1 is deemed a pseudogene. CDR3 length: 14 amino acids. In DNA form, the CDR3 reads TGTGCCAGCAGCATTCAGGGGGCCCCCTACGAGCAGTACTTC. Translation gives CASSIQGAPYEQYF.

The J gene is TRBJ2-1, the V gene TRBV10-2; the match to TRBD2 covers 15 bases. V dropped 6 bases and J dropped 0; count of bases not matched to a gene: 6. The CDR3 is 18 amino acids. Germline V gene lookup returns CDR1 WSHSY and CDR2 SAAADI. The CDR3 nucleotides are TGCGCCAGCAGACCGGGACTAGCGGGGGGCGGCTCCTACAATGAGCAGTTCTTC. Encoded protein: CASRPGLAGGGSYNEQFF.

There are a few counts of this clone. The chain joins TRBV4-1 to TRBJ1-4, with D unresolved. The V end lost 4 bases, the J end lost 0 bases, and 6 bases lay between the germline ends. Germline V gives CDR1 MGHRA, CDR2 YSYEKL. The CDR3 runs to 14 residues. In DNA form, the CDR3 reads TGCGCCAGCAGCCGACTTGCAACTAATGAAAAACTGTTTTTT. Encoded protein: CASSRLATNEKLFF.

The chain recombines TRBV6-6 with TRBJ1-5; TRBD1 agrees at 8 bases. The J segment lost 4 bases and the V segment lost 4 bases, leaving 6 bases of the junction unmatched. Germline CDR1 reads MNHNY; CDR2 reads SVGAGI (reference sequence). The CDR3 totals 15 residues. The CDR3 DNA reads as TGTGCCAGCAGTTCCCCCGACAGGGGAAATCAGCCCCAGCATTTT. Translating gives CASSSPDRGNQPQHF.

The chain joins TRBV4-1 to TRBJ2-3, with 11 positions matching TRBD2. Trimming removed 0 bases from V and 3 bases from J; junction bases left unmatched: 8. The CDR3 is 18 residues long. CDR1 MGHRA and CDR2 YSYEKL come from the germline V gene. CDR3 sequence (DNA): TGCGCCAGCAGCCAAGAAACCCCCCCTAGCGGGGGGACAGATACGCAGTATTTT. Amino acids: CASSQETPPSGGTDTQYF.

V and J are TRBV6-5 and TRBJ2-1; weak D call: TRBD2 (5 bases). Germline V gene lookup returns CDR1 MNHEY and CDR2 SVGAGI. The CDR3 runs 12 residues. The V end lost 6 bases, the J end lost 6 bases, and 9 bases lay between the germline ends. CDR3 loop: CASSGITNEQFF. The CDR3 bases are TGTGCCAGCAGCGGGATTACCAATGAGCAGTTCTTC.

This clone was seen only a few times. The gene calls are TRBV6-5 and TRBJ2-5, with D perhaps TRBD1 (6 bases). With 5 bases removed from V and 3 bases from J, the gap between germline ends came to 16 bases. Germline CDR1 is MNHEY and CDR2 is SVGAGI. The CDR3 spans 15 residues. This chain's CDR3 is CASSGAGVEEETQYF. The CDR3 bases are TGTGCCAGCAGTGGGGCAGGGGTGGAAGAAGAGACCCAGTACTTC.

This clone was seen just once. This chain uses TRBV7-9 with TRBJ1-2, with D perhaps matching TRBD1 (5 bases). Per germline, CDR1 SEHNR and CDR2 FQNEAQ (reference sequence). V shed 1 base and J shed 4 bases, with 10 bases lying between them. This CDR3 is built from 14 residues. The CDR3 sequence is CASSLGDGPYGYTF. The CDR3 coding sequence is TGTGCCAGCAGCTTAGGGGACGGTCCCTATGGCTACACCTTC.

The chain couples TRBV19 to TRBJ2-1, with 7 bases lining up with TRBD1. The CDR3 has 14 residues. Germline V gene data show CDR1 as LNHDA and CDR2 as SQIVND (reference sequence). The ends lost 1 base at V and 4 bases at J; junction bases unmatched: 1. The CDR3 DNA reads TGTGCCAGTAGTATAGGGGGACAGTACAATGAGCAGTTCTTC. Its translation is CASSIGGQYNEQFF.

This chain joins TRBV6-1 and TRBJ1-1; weak D call: TRBD1 (5 bases). There are 14 residues in the CDR3. Germline-derived CDR1 and CDR2 are MNHNS and SASEGT. V dropped 2 bases and J dropped 4 bases, with 11 bases sitting between them. CDR3 sequence reads: CASSERSGGTEAFF. CDR3 sequence (DNA): TGTGCCAGCAGTGAACGTTCGGGGGGCACTGAAGCTTTCTTT.

The rearrangement links TRBV6-5 to TRBJ1-2; TRBD1 agrees at 8 bases. The CDR3 sequence is 15 residues long. Unmatched junction bases numbered 6, after V lost 6 bases and J lost 0 bases. CDR1 is MNHEY, CDR2 SVGAGI, per germline. CDR3 coding DNA: TGTGCCAGCAGGGGTTTACAGGGGGCTAACTATGGCTACACCTTC. It yields the protein CASRGLQGANYGYTF.

The gene calls are TRBV4-2 and TRBJ1-3; maybe TRBD1 (5 bases). CDR1 and CDR2 (germline): LGHNA, YNFKEQ. V lost 0 bases to trimming and J lost 2 bases, with 11 bases between them. There are 16 residues in the CDR3. The DNA of the CDR3 is TGTGCCAGCAGCCAAGATGGGGGGGGTACTGGAAACACCATATATTTT. Residues: CASSQDGGGTGNTIYF.

The V call is TRBV11-3, the J call TRBJ2-1; 7 positions match TRBD1. V trimming: 5 bases; J trimming: 9 bases; junction bases outside the gene matches: 10. From germline, CDR1 is SGHNT and CDR2 YENEEA. This CDR3 contains 14 residues. Here the CDR3 DNA reads TGTGCCAGCAGCCTCCGGACAGGAGTGGGTGAGCAGTTCTTC. Amino acids: CASSLRTGVGEQFF.

The chain is built from TRBV11-2 and TRBJ2-3; no clear D. V was cut by 0 bases and J by 4 bases, with 5 bases left in between. The germline V gene encodes CDR1 SGHAT and CDR2 FQNNGV. CDR3 size: 13 residues. The CDR3 sequence is CASSLERPDTQYF. The DNA of the CDR3 is TGTGCCAGCAGCTTAGAGCGCCCAGATACGCAGTATTTT. Variable domain in full (rest from reference TRBV11-2 and TRBJ2-3): EAGVAQSPRYKIIEKRQSVAFWCNPISGHATLYWYQQILGQGPKLLIQFQNNGVVDDSQLPKDRFSAERLKGVDSTLKIQPAKLEDSAVYLCASSLERPDTQYFGPGTRLTVL.